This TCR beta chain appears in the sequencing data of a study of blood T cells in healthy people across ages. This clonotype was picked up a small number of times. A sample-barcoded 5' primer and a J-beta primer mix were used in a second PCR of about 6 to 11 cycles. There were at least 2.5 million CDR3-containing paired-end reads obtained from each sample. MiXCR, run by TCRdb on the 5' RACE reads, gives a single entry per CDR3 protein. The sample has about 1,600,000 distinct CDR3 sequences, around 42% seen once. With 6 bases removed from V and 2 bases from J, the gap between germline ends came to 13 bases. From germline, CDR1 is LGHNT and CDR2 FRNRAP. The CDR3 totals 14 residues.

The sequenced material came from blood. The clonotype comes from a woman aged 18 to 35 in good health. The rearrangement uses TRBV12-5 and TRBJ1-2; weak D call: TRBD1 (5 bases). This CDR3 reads CASGSGTSNYGYTF. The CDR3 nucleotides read TGTGCTAGTGGCAGTGGGACGTCCAACTATGGCTACACCTTC.